This T cell receptor beta chain came from a study of T-cell memory formation after mild COVID-19. TCRdb re-analysed the 5' RACE reads in MiXCR, keeping a single row per CDR3 protein. The profile shows nearly 110,000 distinct CDR3 sequences, 15% to 20% of them singletons. This clonotype was counted between two and nine times. Its antigen is undetermined. The CDR3 spans 17 residues. The V and J ends lost 3 bases and 1 base respectively, with 18 bases between them. Germline CDR1 reads MGHRA; CDR2 reads YSYEKL. Study results and caveats: Contracting clones from day 15 to 85 had balanced CD4/CD8; later expanders favoured CD4+. The main location of contracting CD4+ clones was CM and EM, and that of contracting CD8+ clones was EMRA. Within pre-infection memory, some responding clones were found, suggesting cross-reactive memory joined.

The chain uses TRBV4-1 and TRBJ2-5; weak D call: TRBD1 (6 bases). This TCR was sampled from an adult woman who had mild COVID-19 (a few samples of this study predate the infection). Cell type and time point are not known. The sequenced sample consisted of PBMCs or a T cell subset sorted from them (not recorded which). This CDR3 reads CASSHSPGTKVQETQYF. The CDR3 bases are TGCGCCAGCAGCCATTCCCCCGGGACAAAAGTCCAAGAGACCCAGTACTTC.